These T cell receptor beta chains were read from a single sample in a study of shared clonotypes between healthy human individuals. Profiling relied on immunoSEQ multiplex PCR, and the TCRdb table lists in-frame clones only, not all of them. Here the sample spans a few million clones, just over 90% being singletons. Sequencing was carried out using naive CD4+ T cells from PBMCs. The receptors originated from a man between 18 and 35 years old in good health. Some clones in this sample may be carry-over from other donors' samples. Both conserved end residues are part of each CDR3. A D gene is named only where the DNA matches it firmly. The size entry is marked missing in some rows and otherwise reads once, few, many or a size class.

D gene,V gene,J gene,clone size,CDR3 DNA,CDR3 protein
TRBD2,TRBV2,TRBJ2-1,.,TGTGCCAGCAGTCGACTAGCGGGAGGGCCCAATGAGCAGTTCTTC,CASSRLAGGPNEQFF
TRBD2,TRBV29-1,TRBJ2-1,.,TGCAGCGTTGCGCCGGCGGGAGCGTACAATGAGCAGTTCTTC,CSVAPAGAYNEQFF
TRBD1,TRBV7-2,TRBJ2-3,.,TGTGCCAGCAGCTCACGACAGGGGACCCCGCTGAGGACAGATACGCAGTATTTT,CASSSRQGTPLRTDTQYF
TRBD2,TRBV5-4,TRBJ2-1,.,TGTGCCAGCAGTTTGACTAGCGGGCCTTACAATGAGCAGTTCTTC,CASSLTSGPYNEQFF
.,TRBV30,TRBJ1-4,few,TGTGCCTGGGAGGAAAAACTGTTTTTT,CAWEEKLFF
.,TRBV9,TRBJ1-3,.,TGTGCCAGCAGCGTAGGAGGGGCTCTCTCTGGAAACACCATATATTTT,CASSVGGALSGNTIYF
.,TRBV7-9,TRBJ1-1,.,TGTGCCAGCAGATACCAAACAGGGAACACTGAAGCTTTCTTT,CASRYQTGNTEAFF
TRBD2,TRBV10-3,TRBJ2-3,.,TGTGCCATCAGTCTCGAACTAGCGGCAGGAGGTACGCAGTATTTT,CAISLELAAGGTQYF
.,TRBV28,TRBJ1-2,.,TGTGCCAGCAGTTTGGCAGGGATGGCGGTTGGCTACACCTTC,CASSLAGMAVGYTF
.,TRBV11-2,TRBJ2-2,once,TGTGCCAGCAGCTTAGCAAGGGCTAGGATGGGCGGGGAGCTGTTTTTT,CASSLARARMGGELFF
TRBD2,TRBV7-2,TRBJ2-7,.,TGTGCCAGCAGCTTAGTACTAGCGGGAGGGGTTTACGAGCAGTACTTC,CASSLVLAGGVYEQYF
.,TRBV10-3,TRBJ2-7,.,TGTGCCATCAGGGCTTTGGGGTCTACCTACGAGCAGTACTTC,CAIRALGSTYEQYF
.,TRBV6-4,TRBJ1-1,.,TGTGCCAGCACCACCCCGGAATTCCCAGGGAGACGCACTGAAGCTTTCTTT,CASTTPEFPGRRTEAFF
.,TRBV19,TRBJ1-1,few,TGTGCCAGTAGTATAGGAAGGCCGCGTGAAGCTTTCTTT,CASSIGRPREAFF
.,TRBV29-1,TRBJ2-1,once,TGCAGCGTTGCTCCTCCTAATGAGCAGTTCTTC,CSVAPPNEQFF
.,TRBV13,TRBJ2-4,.,TGTGCCAGCAGCTTAGGCAGGGGGGGAAACATTCAGTACTTC,CASSLGRGGNIQYF
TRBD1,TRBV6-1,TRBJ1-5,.,TGTGCCAGCAGTGAGCTCCGGGACAGGGGGATATATAGCAATCAGCCCCAGCATTTT,CASSELRDRGIYSNQPQHF
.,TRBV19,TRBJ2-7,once,TGTGCCAGTAGTATCGGCCCCCTTGACGAGCAGTACTTC,CASSIGPLDEQYF
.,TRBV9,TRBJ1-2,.,TGTGCCAGCAGCCCCGCGGGACAAGGGTCCTATGGCTACACCTTC,CASSPAGQGSYGYTF
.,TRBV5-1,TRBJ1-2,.,TGCGCCAGCAGGAAAGAGACAATTAACTATGGCTACACCTTC,CASRKETINYGYTF
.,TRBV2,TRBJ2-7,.,TGTGCCAGCAGTGAAGCGCTTCCTCAGGAGCAGTACTTC,CASSEALPQEQYF
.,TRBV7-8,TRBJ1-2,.,TGTGCCAGCAGCTTAGGAGTCGGCTTGAACTATGGCTACACCTTC,CASSLGVGLNYGYTF
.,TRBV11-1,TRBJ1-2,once,TGTGCCAGCAGCCAACAGTTTTTAGGTGGCTACACCTTC,CASSQQFLGGYTF
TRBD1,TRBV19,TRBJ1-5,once,TGTGCCAGTAGTTGGGGACAGGGTAGGCAGCCCCAGCATTTT,CASSWGQGRQPQHF
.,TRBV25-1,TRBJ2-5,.,TGTGCCAGCACCACCGATCACAGGGTATGGGAGACCCAGTACTTC,CASTTDHRVWETQYF
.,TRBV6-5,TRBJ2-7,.,TGTGCCAGCAGTTACTCTTGGGACGAGCAGTACTTC,CASSYSWDEQYF
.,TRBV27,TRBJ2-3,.,TGTGCCAGCAGTCCGCTAGCGATTCTTAGCACAGATACGCAGTATTTT,CASSPLAILSTDTQYF
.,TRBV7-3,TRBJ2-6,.,TGTGCCAGCAGTCCCAATACTGGGGCCAACGTCCTGACTTTC,CASSPNTGANVLTF
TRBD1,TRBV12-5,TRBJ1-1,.,TGTGCTAGTGGCCCTGGGACAGGGAAGAGAGGAGCTTTCTTT,CASGPGTGKRGAFF
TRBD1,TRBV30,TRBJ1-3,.,TGTGCCTGGAGTGTACGGGACAGGGGGACGGGAAACACCATATATTTT,CAWSVRDRGTGNTIYF
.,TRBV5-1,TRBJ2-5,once,TGCGCCAGCAGCCCCACCCCTCAAGAGACCCAGTACTTC,CASSPTPQETQYF
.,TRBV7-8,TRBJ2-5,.,TGTGCCAGCAGCTCCCCGCTGTTAGGGGCCCAAGAGACCCAGTACTTC,CASSSPLLGAQETQYF
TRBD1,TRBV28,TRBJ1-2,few,TGTGCCAGCTGCTTCGGGGACAGGGTTCATGGCTACACCTTC,CASCFGDRVHGYTF
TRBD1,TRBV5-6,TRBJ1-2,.,TGTGCCAGCAGCGACGCAGACAGGGGGCTGACTGGCTACACCTTC,CASSDADRGLTGYTF
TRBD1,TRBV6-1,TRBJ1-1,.,TGTGCCAGCAGAAGACAGGGGGCCGCTGAAGCTTTCTTT,CASRRQGAAEAFF
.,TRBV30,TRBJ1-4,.,TGTGCCTGGAGTGACGACCGACAGGAGACTAATGAAAAACTGTTTTTT,CAWSDDRQETNEKLFF
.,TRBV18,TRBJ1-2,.,TGTGCCAGCTCACCATTCTCGGGTCTCCCCAACTATGGCTACACCTTC,CASSPFSGLPNYGYTF
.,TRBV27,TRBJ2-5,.,TGTGCCAGCAGTCCCCGAGGGGAGTACCAAGAGACCCAGTACTTC,CASSPRGEYQETQYF
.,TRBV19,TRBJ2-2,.,TGTGCCAGTAGTACCCGGGACGGCACCGGGGAGCTGTTTTTT,CASSTRDGTGELFF
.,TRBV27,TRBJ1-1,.,TGTGCCAGCAGTTTATGGGGGGGCGGATTTGAAGCTTTCTTT,CASSLWGGGFEAFF
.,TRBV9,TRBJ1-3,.,TGTGCCAGCAGCGTACAGTCTGGAAACACCATATATTTT,CASSVQSGNTIYF
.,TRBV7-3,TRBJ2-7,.,TGTGCCAGCAGCATAACAGGGAAAGCGGATGCCTACGAGCAGTACTTC,CASSITGKADAYEQYF
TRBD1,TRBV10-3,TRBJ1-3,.,TGTGCCATCAGTACAGGGACAGCTGACTCTGGAAACACCATATATTTT,CAISTGTADSGNTIYF
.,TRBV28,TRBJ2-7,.,TGTGCCAGCAGTTTATCCATTCCAGTCGAGCAGTACTTC,CASSLSIPVEQYF
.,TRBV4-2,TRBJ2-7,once,TGTGCCAGCAGCCAACGCTCCCACTACGAGCAGTACTTC,CASSQRSHYEQYF
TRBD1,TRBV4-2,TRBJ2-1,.,TGTGCCAGCAGCCGGCCGACAGGGGCCCTTGACAATGAGCAGTTCTTC,CASSRPTGALDNEQFF
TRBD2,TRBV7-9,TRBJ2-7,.,TGTGCCAGCAGCTCTGGACAACTAGCGGGAGGGAGGGACGAGCAGTACTTC,CASSSGQLAGGRDEQYF
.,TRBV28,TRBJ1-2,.,TGTGCCAGCACGGTAGGGTTTGGAGAGAACTATGGCTACACCTTC,CASTVGFGENYGYTF
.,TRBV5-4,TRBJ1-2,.,TGTGCCAGCAGCCTGGGACTGGCGGGATATGGCTACACCTTC,CASSLGLAGYGYTF
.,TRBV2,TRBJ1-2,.,TGTGCCAGCAGTGGGGGTGGCTACACCTTC,CASSGGGYTF
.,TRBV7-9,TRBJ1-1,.,TGTGCCAGCAGCTTTGTGGGTTCCGAAGCTTTCTTT,CASSFVGSEAFF
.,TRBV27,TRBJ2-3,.,TGTGCCAGCAGTGGTACCCGGGATACGCAGTATTTT,CASSGTRDTQYF
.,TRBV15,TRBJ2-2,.,TGTGCCACCAGCAGAGGGCTTAGGAGATATGTCCGGGAGCTGTTTTTT,CATSRGLRRYVRELFF
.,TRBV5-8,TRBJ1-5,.,TGTGCCAGCAGCTTCCCACAGGGCTTCAATCAGCCCCAGCATTTT,CASSFPQGFNQPQHF
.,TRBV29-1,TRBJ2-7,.,TGCAGCGTTGGTAGCCTCCCGGGGGAGCAGTACTTC,CSVGSLPGEQYF